The rows below give T cell receptor beta chains drawn from one sample of a study of cytomegalovirus exposure and HLA in healthy donors. Sequencing was performed with immunoSEQ multiplex PCR; in TCRdb, only in-frame clones are kept and a portion is missing. The repertoire holds over 95,000 clones, around 77% seen once, with approximately 11% in the top ten. Sequences were obtained from PBMCs. All receptors derive from a man aged 40-49 years in good health and CMV-seropositive. Each CDR3 is given with its conserved first and last residue. Fields, in order: D gene, V gene, J gene, clone size, CDR3 DNA, CDR3 protein. A D gene is named only where the DNA matches it firmly. Clone size is not always given. Where it is, it says once, few, many or a class for expanded clones.

d_gene: NA
v_gene: TRBV7-2
j_gene: TRBJ2-1
abundance: NA
CDR3nt: TGTGCCAGCAGCCGAGAAAGCTCCTACAATGAGCAGTTCTTC
CDR3aa: CASSRESSYNEQFF

d_gene: TRBD1
v_gene: TRBV5-1
j_gene: TRBJ2-5
abundance: NA
CDR3nt: TGCGCCAGCAGCTTGGGCAGGGGGCGAGGAGAGACCCAGTACTTC
CDR3aa: CASSLGRGRGETQYF

d_gene: TRBD1
v_gene: TRBV7-2
j_gene: TRBJ1-4
abundance: NA
CDR3nt: TGTGCCAGCAGCTCTAGACAGGGGGCGAACGAAAAACTGTTTTTT
CDR3aa: CASSSRQGANEKLFF

d_gene: NA
v_gene: TRBV4-2
j_gene: TRBJ1-5
abundance: NA
CDR3nt: TGTGCCAGCAGCCAAGATCCAGCAGGGGATATTCAGCCCCAGCATTTT
CDR3aa: CASSQDPAGDIQPQHF

d_gene: TRBD2
v_gene: TRBV27
j_gene: TRBJ2-1
abundance: NA
CDR3nt: TGTGCCAGCAGTAACCTGAAGCGGGGGGCCGGAAATGAGCAGTTCTTC
CDR3aa: CASSNLKRGAGNEQFF

d_gene: NA
v_gene: TRBV28
j_gene: TRBJ1-3
abundance: NA
CDR3nt: TGTGCCAGCAGCTCCTTCCGGGGAAACACCATATATTTT
CDR3aa: CASSSFRGNTIYF

d_gene: TRBD1
v_gene: TRBV7-3
j_gene: TRBJ2-1
abundance: few
CDR3nt: TGTGCCAGCAGCGGGGGACAGGGCTTGTGGAATGAGCAGTTCTTC
CDR3aa: CASSGGQGLWNEQFF

d_gene: TRBD1
v_gene: TRBV7-2
j_gene: TRBJ2-5
abundance: NA
CDR3nt: TGTGCCAGCAGCAGAGACAGGGAAGAGACCCAGTACTTC
CDR3aa: CASSRDREETQYF

d_gene: TRBD1
v_gene: TRBV4-3
j_gene: TRBJ2-2
abundance: NA
CDR3nt: TGCGCCAGCAGCCAACATGCCCCTCGGGACAGAAACACCGGGGAGCTGTTTTTT
CDR3aa: CASSQHAPRDRNTGELFF

d_gene: NA
v_gene: TRBV2
j_gene: TRBJ2-2
abundance: NA
CDR3nt: TGTGCCAGCAGACCCGGACAGCCGGGGCCCGGGGAGCTGTTTTTT
CDR3aa: CASRPGQPGPGELFF

d_gene: NA
v_gene: TRBV7-9
j_gene: TRBJ1-4
abundance: NA
CDR3nt: TGTGCCAGCAGCTACGACATCTCAACTAATGAAAAACTGTTTTTT
CDR3aa: CASSYDISTNEKLFF

d_gene: TRBD1
v_gene: TRBV6-6
j_gene: TRBJ1-1
abundance: NA
CDR3nt: TGTGCCAGCAGTAAACCGGGACAGGGGATCCCAGCTTTCTTT
CDR3aa: CASSKPGQGIPAFF

d_gene: NA
v_gene: TRBV9
j_gene: TRBJ1-3
abundance: NA
CDR3nt: TGTGCCAGCAGCGTAACAGAATTCTCTGGAAACACCATATATTTT
CDR3aa: CASSVTEFSGNTIYF

d_gene: TRBD2
v_gene: TRBV19
j_gene: TRBJ2-5
abundance: NA
CDR3nt: TGTGCCACCTCTAGGACTAGCGGGGCTTCGGGGGAGACCCAGTACTTC
CDR3aa: CATSRTSGASGETQYF

d_gene: NA
v_gene: TRBV6-4
j_gene: TRBJ1-6
abundance: NA
CDR3nt: TGTGCCAGCAGTGACGGGGGCAGGGTTAATTCACCCCTCCACTTT
CDR3aa: CASSDGGRVNSPLHF

d_gene: TRBD2
v_gene: TRBV5-4
j_gene: TRBJ2-5
abundance: NA
CDR3nt: TGTGCCAGCAGCTTTAGCGGGGGGGCGAAAGAGACCCAGTACTTC
CDR3aa: CASSFSGGAKETQYF

d_gene: TRBD1
v_gene: TRBV7-9
j_gene: TRBJ1-2
abundance: NA
CDR3nt: TGTTCCAGCAGCTTAGGTATCGGACAGGGGTTCTATGGCTACACCTTC
CDR3aa: CSSSLGIGQGFYGYTF

d_gene: TRBD1
v_gene: TRBV7-9
j_gene: TRBJ1-4
abundance: NA
CDR3nt: TGTGCCAGCAGCTATTCAGGGGGCCGGACTAATGAAAAACTGTTTTTT
CDR3aa: CASSYSGGRTNEKLFF

d_gene: NA
v_gene: TRBV21-1
j_gene: TRBJ2-7
abundance: once
CDR3nt: TGTGCCAGCAGCAAAGTCGGGGTTTCCCACGAGCAGTACTTC
CDR3aa: CASSKVGVSHEQYF

d_gene: TRBD2
v_gene: TRBV11-2
j_gene: TRBJ2-3
abundance: NA
CDR3nt: TGTGCCAGCAGCCCCTTCGCGGGGGGCGGGCCAGATACGCAGTATTTT
CDR3aa: CASSPFAGGGPDTQYF

d_gene: TRBD1
v_gene: TRBV28
j_gene: TRBJ2-7
abundance: once
CDR3nt: TGTGCCAGCGGGACAGGCCGAACCTACGAGCAGTACTTC
CDR3aa: CASGTGRTYEQYF

d_gene: TRBD1
v_gene: TRBV11-3
j_gene: TRBJ1-6
abundance: NA
CDR3nt: TGTGCCAGCAGCACGGGACAGGGAAGTCCCCTCCACTTT
CDR3aa: CASSTGQGSPLHF

d_gene: TRBD1
v_gene: TRBV19
j_gene: TRBJ1-1
abundance: once
CDR3nt: TGTGCCAGTAGTATCTACAGGGGGACTGAAGCTTTCTTT
CDR3aa: CASSIYRGTEAFF

d_gene: NA
v_gene: TRBV4-2
j_gene: TRBJ1-1
abundance: NA
CDR3nt: TGTGCCAGCAGCCAAGATACCAGGGACACTGAAGCTTTCTTT
CDR3aa: CASSQDTRDTEAFF

d_gene: NA
v_gene: TRBV11-3
j_gene: TRBJ1-1
abundance: NA
CDR3nt: TGTGCCAGCAGCCCCGAAGGGGGGGCTGAAGCTTTCTTT
CDR3aa: CASSPEGGAEAFF

d_gene: TRBD1
v_gene: TRBV7-2
j_gene: TRBJ2-3
abundance: few
CDR3nt: TGTGCCAGCAGCTTAGGACAGGGGGCTGGAGATACGCAGTATTTT
CDR3aa: CASSLGQGAGDTQYF

d_gene: NA
v_gene: TRBV5-6
j_gene: TRBJ1-1
abundance: NA
CDR3nt: TGTGCCAGCAGCTTGCGGACACAAAACACTGAAGCTTTCTTT
CDR3aa: CASSLRTQNTEAFF

d_gene: TRBD1
v_gene: TRBV5-4
j_gene: TRBJ2-7
abundance: NA
CDR3nt: TGTGCCAGCAGCTTGCGGACAGGGACCTACGAGCAGTACTTC
CDR3aa: CASSLRTGTYEQYF

d_gene: NA
v_gene: TRBV18
j_gene: TRBJ2-7
abundance: NA
CDR3nt: TGTGCCAGCTCATCTAACAGGGACGAGCAGTACTTC
CDR3aa: CASSSNRDEQYF

d_gene: NA
v_gene: TRBV7-2
j_gene: TRBJ2-2
abundance: NA
CDR3nt: TGTGCCAGCAGCTTACGGGCCGGACAGCGCGAGCTGTTTTTT
CDR3aa: CASSLRAGQRELFF

d_gene: TRBD1
v_gene: TRBV6-6
j_gene: TRBJ1-3
abundance: NA
CDR3nt: TGCGCCAGCAACGACAGGGCCTCTGGAAACACCATATATTTT
CDR3aa: CASNDRASGNTIYF

d_gene: TRBD1
v_gene: TRBV2
j_gene: TRBJ1-1
abundance: NA
CDR3nt: TGTGCCAGCAGGGCCGGGACAGGGAGCACTGAAGCTTTCTTT
CDR3aa: CASRAGTGSTEAFF

d_gene: NA
v_gene: TRBV6-5
j_gene: TRBJ2-7
abundance: NA
CDR3nt: TGTGCCAGCAGTTACCGGCTCCGGGTGGACGAGCAGTACTTC
CDR3aa: CASSYRLRVDEQYF

d_gene: NA
v_gene: TRBV7-2
j_gene: TRBJ2-7
abundance: NA
CDR3nt: TGTGCCAGCAGCTCCGGAGGCGCCTACGAGCAGTACTTC
CDR3aa: CASSSGGAYEQYF

d_gene: NA
v_gene: TRBV5-8
j_gene: TRBJ1-5
abundance: NA
CDR3nt: TGTGCCAGCAGCTTGGCCCGGCGGCAGGGAGGACATCAGCCCCAGCATTTT
CDR3aa: CASSLARRQGGHQPQHF

d_gene: TRBD1
v_gene: TRBV6-5
j_gene: TRBJ1-5
abundance: NA
CDR3nt: TGTGCCAGCGCGCAGGGGGCTCGGGTTCAGCCCCAGCATTTT
CDR3aa: CASAQGARVQPQHF

d_gene: TRBD2
v_gene: TRBV5-6
j_gene: TRBJ2-7
abundance: NA
CDR3nt: TGTGCCAGCAGCTTGCCGCTCCAGGGAGGGGAGCCTACCTACGAGCAGTACTTC
CDR3aa: CASSLPLQGGEPTYEQYF

d_gene: NA
v_gene: TRBV30
j_gene: TRBJ1-5
abundance: NA
CDR3nt: TGTGCCTGGAGTTTCTCGCAGGGCGCGGGCAATCAGCCCCAGCATTTT
CDR3aa: CAWSFSQGAGNQPQHF

d_gene: TRBD2
v_gene: TRBV10-3
j_gene: TRBJ2-5
abundance: NA
CDR3nt: TGTGCCATCAGTGTTACTAGCGGGGGGGCCGGGGAGACCCAGTACTTC
CDR3aa: CAISVTSGGAGETQYF

d_gene: NA
v_gene: TRBV29-1
j_gene: TRBJ2-3
abundance: NA
CDR3nt: TGCAGCGTTAACTGGGGCACAGGGTCTGACACAGATACGCAGTATTTT
CDR3aa: CSVNWGTGSDTDTQYF

d_gene: NA
v_gene: TRBV6-5
j_gene: TRBJ1-1
abundance: NA
CDR3nt: TGTGCCAGCAGTACTATGAACACTGAAGCTTTCTTT
CDR3aa: CASSTMNTEAFF

d_gene: TRBD2
v_gene: TRBV6-1
j_gene: TRBJ2-3
abundance: NA
CDR3nt: TGTGCCAGCAGATTAGCGGGGGGCACAGATACGCAGTATTTT
CDR3aa: CASRLAGGTDTQYF

d_gene: NA
v_gene: TRBV4-1
j_gene: TRBJ1-1
abundance: NA
CDR3nt: TGCGCCAGCAGCCAAGTGGAGGGCACTGAAGCTTTCTTT
CDR3aa: CASSQVEGTEAFF

d_gene: NA
v_gene: TRBV6-5
j_gene: TRBJ2-5
abundance: NA
CDR3nt: TGTGCCAGCACCGAATCAGGGGGGACCCAAGAGACCCAGTACTTC
CDR3aa: CASTESGGTQETQYF

d_gene: NA
v_gene: TRBV7-8
j_gene: TRBJ2-3
abundance: NA
CDR3nt: TGTGCCAGCAGCGCGTTACAGGGACCCACAGATACGCAGTATTTT
CDR3aa: CASSALQGPTDTQYF

d_gene: TRBD1
v_gene: TRBV28
j_gene: TRBJ2-2
abundance: once
CDR3nt: TGTGCCAGCAGGGGACAGAGCACCGGGGAGCTGTTTTTT
CDR3aa: CASRGQSTGELFF

d_gene: NA
v_gene: TRBV14
j_gene: TRBJ2-2
abundance: NA
CDR3nt: TGTGCCAGCAGCCAAGATAGCGCCGGGGAGCTGTTTTTT
CDR3aa: CASSQDSAGELFF

d_gene: NA
v_gene: TRBV18
j_gene: TRBJ1-2
abundance: many
CDR3nt: TGTGCCAGCTCACCCGCCGCCAGGGACTACACCTTC
CDR3aa: CASSPAARDYTF

d_gene: NA
v_gene: TRBV7-8
j_gene: TRBJ1-2
abundance: NA
CDR3nt: TGTGCCAGCAGCTTTGGGGGGATCCCATACTATGGCTACACCTTC
CDR3aa: CASSFGGIPYYGYTF

d_gene: TRBD1
v_gene: TRBV9
j_gene: TRBJ1-5
abundance: few
CDR3nt: TGTGCCAGCAGCGCAACGGGACAGGGTAATCAGCCCCAGCATTTT
CDR3aa: CASSATGQGNQPQHF

d_gene: NA
v_gene: TRBV9
j_gene: TRBJ2-7
abundance: once
CDR3nt: TGTGCCAGCAGCGTAGGGGTCGGCTCCGGACAGAGATCCTACGAGCAGTACTTC
CDR3aa: CASSVGVGSGQRSYEQYF

d_gene: TRBD1
v_gene: TRBV6-5
j_gene: TRBJ1-5
abundance: NA
CDR3nt: TGTGCCAGCAGTTCCAACGACAGGGGCAATCAGCCCCAGCATTTT
CDR3aa: CASSSNDRGNQPQHF

d_gene: NA
v_gene: TRBV9
j_gene: TRBJ1-1
abundance: NA
CDR3nt: TGTGCCAGCAGCGTTCAACAGGATCACCGCACTGAAGCTTTCTTT
CDR3aa: CASSVQQDHRTEAFF

d_gene: TRBD1
v_gene: TRBV4-3
j_gene: TRBJ1-6
abundance: NA
CDR3nt: TGCGCCAGCAGCCAAGGTGGACAGGGACGATCACCCCTCCACTTT
CDR3aa: CASSQGGQGRSPLHF

d_gene: NA
v_gene: TRBV11-3
j_gene: TRBJ1-3
abundance: few
CDR3nt: TGTGCCAGCAGCTTGGTAGGGGCCAACTCTGGAAACACCATATATTTT
CDR3aa: CASSLVGANSGNTIYF